Listed below are T cell receptor beta chains from one sample, sequenced in a study of molecular identifiers for immune sequencing clone quantification. TCRdb recomputed calls from the PCR reads with MiXCR, one row per CDR3 protein. The sample contains 460,000 or so distinct CDR3 sequences, 20% to 25% of which appear only once. Sequences were obtained from naive CD8+ T cells from blood, with Jurkat cell RNA spiked in. The receptor source for this set is a human donor in good health. Some libraries in this study had Jurkat cell RNA spiked in. The CDR3 runs from the conserved cysteine through the conserved F or W. Fields, in order: J gene, V gene, D gene, clone size, CDR3 DNA, CDR3 protein. A D gene is named only where the DNA matches it firmly. Not all rows give a size; the values are once, few, many and, for expanded clones, a class.

TRBJ2-2 | TRBV6-5 | TRBD2 | - | TGTGCCAGCAGTTACATGACTAGCGGGGGGGCAAGAGGTTCCGGGGAGCTGTTTTTT | CASSYMTSGGARGSGELFF
TRBJ2-1 | TRBV19 | TRBD2 | many | TGTGCCAGTAGTATCAGTGGCGGGGGTGAGCAGTTCTTC | CASSISGGGEQFF
TRBJ2-1 | TRBV7-2 | - | many | TGTGCCAGCAGCTTAAAAACTAGCAGAGGAGATGAGCAGTTCTTC | CASSLKTSRGDEQFF
TRBJ1-2 | TRBV7-8 | - | - | TGTGCCAGCAGCTTAGATATCCTCGGGAGCTACACCTTC | CASSLDILGSYTF
TRBJ2-5 | TRBV3-1 | TRBD1 | - | TGTGCCAGCAGCCAAGTGATGGGGACAGGGATGCAAGAGACCCAGTACTTC | CASSQVMGTGMQETQYF
TRBJ2-2 | TRBV5-4 | - | - | TGTGCCAGCAGCTTGGCGGTTAGTCGGAACACCGGGGAGCTGTTTTTT | CASSLAVSRNTGELFF
TRBJ2-3 | TRBV5-6 | TRBD1 | few | TGTGCCAGCAGCCCTACCGGACAGGGGGATACGCAGTATTTT | CASSPTGQGDTQYF
TRBJ1-6 | TRBV27 | - | few | TGTGCCAGCAGTTTGCTGGGGTCTGGGAATTCACCCCTCCACTTT | CASSLLGSGNSPLHF
TRBJ2-3 | TRBV15 | TRBD2 | - | TGTGCCACCAGCAGAGATAGCGGGGGCACAGATACGCAGTATTTT | CATSRDSGGTDTQYF
TRBJ2-3 | TRBV10-3 | TRBD1 | - | TGTGCCATCAGTGAACCGGGACAGTCAATGGTGGGATCCGGGGAGCAGTATTTT | CAISEPGQSMVGSGEQYF
TRBJ2-2 | TRBV12-3/TRBV12-4 | - | - | - | CASSTSGVGELFF
TRBJ2-1 | TRBV6-2/TRBV6-3 | TRBD2 | few | TGTGCCAGCAGCGAGATTAGCGGGATCAACTACAATGAGCAGTTCTTC | CASSEISGINYNEQFF
TRBJ2-7 | TRBV7-2 | - | - | TGTGCCAGCAGCTTACCGGTACCGGGGTACGAGCAGTACTTC | CASSLPVPGYEQYF
TRBJ2-1 | TRBV4-3 | TRBD1 | - | TGCGCCAGCAGCCAAGAAGGGGGCACGGATGAGCAGTTCTTC | CASSQEGGTDEQFF
TRBJ1-1 | TRBV5-5 | - | few | TGTGCCAGCAGCTTGCAATCTGAAGGCCTTCTGGGGCTGAACACTGAAGCTTTCTTT | CASSLQSEGLLGLNTEAFF
TRBJ2-3 | TRBV6-5 | - | few | TGTGCCAGCAGTGAACCAGGGAGCCAGGCCGATACGCAGTATTTT | CASSEPGSQADTQYF
TRBJ1-1 | TRBV12-3/TRBV12-4 | - | many | TGTGCCAGCAGTTTCACAGGTCTAAACACTGAAGCTTTCTTT | CASSFTGLNTEAFF
TRBJ2-7 | TRBV20-1 | - | - | TGCAGTGCTATACAGGACTCCTACGAGCAGTACTTC | CSAIQDSYEQYF
TRBJ2-7 | TRBV6-2/TRBV6-3 | TRBD1 | - | TGTGCCGCGAGTTACCGGGGGTTGGACAGGGACTACGAGCAGTACTTC | CAASYRGLDRDYEQYF
TRBJ2-1 | TRBV6-5 | - | few | TGTGCCAGCAGTTACTCGAAGGGGAATGAGCAGTTCTTC | CASSYSKGNEQFF
TRBJ1-1 | TRBV7-9 | - | - | TGTGCCAGCAGCTTTGGATCAAGGGACCCGAAGACTGAAGCTTTCTTT | CASSFGSRDPKTEAFF
TRBJ2-1 | TRBV11-2 | TRBD2 | - | TGTGCCAGCAGCTCGGGACTAGCGGGCAGGAGCTCCTACAATGAGCAGTTCTTC | CASSSGLAGRSSYNEQFF
TRBJ1-1 | TRBV5-1 | TRBD1 | few | TGCGCCAGCAGCTTGGCCGGGACAGCTTACACTGAAGCTTTCTTT | CASSLAGTAYTEAFF
TRBJ2-7 | TRBV28 | - | many | TGTGCCAGCAGTTTATCAGGGGCCGAGGACGAGCAGTACTTC | CASSLSGAEDEQYF
TRBJ2-4 | TRBV7-2 | TRBD2 | many | TGTGCCAGCAGCTTGGGACTAGCGGGGATTAACATTCAGTACTTC | CASSLGLAGINIQYF
TRBJ2-7 | TRBV7-8 | - | - | TGTGCCAGCAGCTTAGAACCGGGACATACGTACTACGAGCAGTACTTC | CASSLEPGHTYYEQYF
TRBJ2-7 | TRBV19 | - | few | TGTGCCAGTAGCGTCGGGAGCCCTAGCTACGAGCAGTACTTC | CASSVGSPSYEQYF
TRBJ1-1 | TRBV7-2 | - | few | TGTGCCAGCCATACAGGAATGAACACTGAAGCTTTCTTT | CASHTGMNTEAFF
TRBJ2-3 | TRBV2 | - | many | TGTGCCAGCTTCGGGGGTGGAGATACGCAGTATTTT | CASFGGGDTQYF
TRBJ2-1 | TRBV10-3 | - | few | TGTGCCATCAGTGATCGGGGGACCTATCCGTACAATGAGCAGTTCTTC | CAISDRGTYPYNEQFF
TRBJ2-3 | TRBV28 | - | many | TGTGCCAGCAGTCAGATGGGAACAGATACGCAGTATTTT | CASSQMGTDTQYF
TRBJ1-2 | TRBV20-1 | - | many | TGCAGTGCAATCCCTATCCCCTATGGCTACACCTTC | CSAIPIPYGYTF
TRBJ1-2 | TRBV4-1 | - | - | TGCGCCAGCAGCCAAGTGGCCGCCTTGGGAGATGGCTACACCTTC | CASSQVAALGDGYTF
TRBJ2-7 | TRBV29-1 | - | many | TGCAGCGTTGACGGTCCGGGAGCCTACGAGCAGTACTTC | CSVDGPGAYEQYF
TRBJ2-2 | TRBV9 | - | many | TGTGCCAGCAGCGTAGGTAGGGAAGATCGCACCGGGGAGCTGTTTTTT | CASSVGREDRTGELFF
TRBJ2-7 | TRBV20-1 | TRBD1 | few | TGCAGTGTGGACAGGACAGATCAATACGAGCAGTACTTC | CSVDRTDQYEQYF
TRBJ1-1 | TRBV6-2/TRBV6-3 | - | - | TGTGCCAGCAGTTACGTTCTGGGTCGGACTGAAGCTTTCTTT | CASSYVLGRTEAFF
TRBJ2-6 | TRBV5-3 | TRBD1 | many | TGTGCCAGAAGCCCCGCAAGGGACAGCAACTCTGGGGCCAACGTCCTGACTTTC | CARSPARDSNSGANVLTF
TRBJ2-7 | TRBV28 | TRBD2 | - | TGTGCCAGCAGTTTATTCCCCACCGGGACTAGCGTAAGAAACGAGCAGTACTTC | CASSLFPTGTSVRNEQYF
TRBJ1-1 | TRBV11-2 | - | - | TGTGCCAGCAGCTTAGGGTGGGGGTCAAACACTGAAGCTTTCTTT | CASSLGWGSNTEAFF
TRBJ1-5 | TRBV7-9 | - | many | TGTGCCAGCAGCCCCACGGGTGCGGGGTCAGATCAGCCCCAGCATTTT | CASSPTGAGSDQPQHF
TRBJ1-1 | TRBV12-3/TRBV12-4 | - | many | TGTGCCAGCAGATTGGGGGGCCCTGAAGCTTTCTTT | CASRLGGPEAFF
TRBJ2-3 | TRBV6-6 | TRBD2 | few | TGTGCCAGCAGTTACCCGTCTAGCGGGGTTTGGTCAGATACGCAGTATTTT | CASSYPSSGVWSDTQYF
TRBJ2-2 | TRBV7-9 | - | - | TGTGCCAGCAGCTTAGTTCTCCAGAGGGCCGGGGAGCTGTTTTTT | CASSLVLQRAGELFF
TRBJ1-2 | TRBV6-1 | TRBD1 | - | TGTGCCAGCAGTGGACAGGGGGGCGGCTACACCTTC | CASSGQGGGYTF
TRBJ2-1 | TRBV19 | - | few | TGTGCCAGTAGTCCCCTAGGGTCCCTTTTTTACAATGAGCAGTTCTTC | CASSPLGSLFYNEQFF
TRBJ1-5 | TRBV21-1 | - | - | TGTGCCAGCAGCCTCAACAGGGCTTATAGCAATCAGCCCCAGCATTTT | CASSLNRAYSNQPQHF
TRBJ2-5 | TRBV28 | - | - | TGTGCCAGCAGTATGGTTTCGGGAGCGGGCAGAGAGACCCAGTACTTC | CASSMVSGAGRETQYF
TRBJ1-1 | TRBV27 | - | - | TGTGCCAGCAGTGGGCCGGACAGACAGAACACTGAAGCTTTCTTT | CASSGPDRQNTEAFF
TRBJ1-6 | TRBV20-1 | TRBD1 | - | TGCAGTGCTAGGGCCCCACAGGGGGTGAGCTCCTATAATTCACCCCTCCACTTT | CSARAPQGVSSYNSPLHF
TRBJ2-7 | TRBV4-1 | - | many | TGCGCCAGCAGCCAAAGGCAGGGGTCCGAGCAGTACTTC | CASSQRQGSEQYF
TRBJ1-3 | TRBV7-9 | - | - | TGTGCCAGCAGCTTAGTGGCGGTGGTCTCTGGAAACACCATATATTTT | CASSLVAVVSGNTIYF
TRBJ1-2 | TRBV5-1 | - | - | TGCGCCAGCAGCTTGGAACGGCAGGGGAGATATGGCTACACCTTC | CASSLERQGRYGYTF
TRBJ2-7 | TRBV13 | - | few | TGTGCCAGCAGCTCCTCCGACAGACCCTACGAGCAGTACTTC | CASSSSDRPYEQYF
TRBJ2-1 | TRBV28 | - | few | TGTGCCAGCAGCCGACGTCCTCCTCGCTACAATGAGCAGTTCTTC | CASSRRPPRYNEQFF
TRBJ1-5 | TRBV27 | - | many | TGTGCCAGCAGTTTATTCGGACAGTACGGCAATCAGCCCCAGCATTTT | CASSLFGQYGNQPQHF
TRBJ2-7 | TRBV4-3 | TRBD1 | - | TGCGCCAGCAGCCAAGAGAAGCAGGGGGCCTACGAGCAGTACTTC | CASSQEKQGAYEQYF